The 9 T cell receptor beta chains listed next were all sequenced from one sample in a study of CD8 T cells in ankylosing spondylitis. TCRdb independently ran MiXCR on the 5' RACE reads; one entry per CDR3 protein. The sample shows 250,000 to 350,000 distinct CDR3 sequences, approximately 20% of them seen only once. Material for sequencing was blood, either unsorted or a sorted T cell fraction (not recorded which). Every receptor here comes from a male donor with ankylosing spondylitis or in good health (not recorded which).

A few counts support this clonotype. The gene calls are TRBV11-2 and TRBJ2-1; D assignment may be TRBD1 or TRBD2 (5 bases each). CDR1 is SGHAT, CDR2 FQNNGV, per germline. The length of the CDR3 is 15 residues. Trimming pared 1 base from V and 4 bases from J, leaving 11 bases between. In DNA, the CDR3 is TGTGCCAGCAGCTTAGGACGGGACGGGTACAATGAGCAGTTCTTC. The encoded protein is CASSLGRDGYNEQFF.

In this sample, this clonotype turned up many times. The chain carries TRBV20-1 and TRBJ2-3; TRBD2 aligns across 8 bases. The V and J ends lost 3 bases and 7 bases, in that order; junction bases with no gene match: 15. Germline V lookup: CDR1 DFQATT, CDR2 SNEGSKA (reference sequence). The CDR3 is made up of 16 amino acids. CDR3 residues: CSASLPLAGLSNTQYF. CDR3 nucleotides: TGCAGTGCTAGTCTTCCGCTAGCGGGCCTCTCGAATACGCAGTATTTT.

This clonotype was counted only a few times. The chain uses TRBV9 and TRBJ2-3; 7 bases align to TRBD2. The V and J ends lost 4 bases and 4 bases, in that order; junction bases with no gene match: 9. The germline CDR1 and CDR2 sequences are SGDLS and YYNGEE. This CDR3 spans 15 amino acids. CDR3 nucleotide sequence: TGTGCCAGCAGCCCCTCCGGGACTACTTCAGATACGCAGTATTTT. It is translated as CASSPSGTTSDTQYF.

The V and J genes are TRBV10-3 and TRBJ1-1; 8 bases match TRBD1. The CDR3 contains 13 residues. Losses at the gene ends were 6 bases for V and 1 base for J; bases not matched to a gene: 1. Germline V gives CDR1 ENHRY, CDR2 SYGVKD. As DNA, the CDR3 is TGTGCCATCAGGGGACAGGCGAACACTGAAGCTTTCTTT. Its translation is CAIRGQANTEAFF.

A few counts support this clonotype. This chain joins TRBV11-2 and TRBJ2-3; perhaps TRBD1 as D (6 bases). The CDR3 spans 16 residues. The ends were cut back, 3 bases at V and 3 bases at J, with 16 bases in the middle. Germline V gene data show CDR1 as SGHAT and CDR2 as FQNNGV. CDR3 nucleotide sequence: TGTGCCAGCAGCTTCGGAAAGGGGGTACGAACAGATACGCAGTATTTT. It yields the protein CASSFGKGVRTDTQYF.

This clonotype has a handful of counts. The V call is TRBV10-3, the J call TRBJ2-6, with D possibly being TRBD1 (6 bases). The CDR3 consists of 13 residues. Germline lookup yields CDR1 ENHRY and CDR2 SYGVKD. V was trimmed by 8 bases and J by 1 base, leaving 6 bases between them. CDR3 sequence: CAIGTSGANVLTF. CDR3 bases: TGTGCCATCGGGACATCTGGGGCCAACGTCCTGACTTTC.

This clonotype was counted at least ten times. The V call is TRBV27, the J call TRBJ1-4, with D possibly being TRBD1 (6 bases). The CDR3 consists of 12 residues. V was pared by 8 bases and J by 10 bases, with 14 bases between. CDR1 and CDR2 (germline): MNHEY, SMNVEV (reference sequence). CDR3 sequence (DNA): TGTGCCAGCCGTGGGGAGGGGGGAAAACTGTTTTTT. It is translated as CASRGEGGKLFF.

This clonotype was detected a few times. The genes are TRBV20-1 and TRBJ2-1; 13 bases are shared with TRBD2. V trimming: 1 base; J trimming: 9 bases; junction bases outside the gene matches: 9. Germline V gene data show CDR1 as DFQATT and CDR2 as SNEGSKA (reference sequence). The CDR3 runs to 16 residues. The CDR3 sequence: CSARAKTSGRFGEQFF. For the CDR3, the DNA is TGCAGTGCTAGAGCGAAGACTAGCGGGAGGTTCGGTGAGCAGTTCTTC.

The chain is built from TRBV10-3 and TRBJ2-2; 9 bases are a match to TRBD1. The V gene end was trimmed by 3 bases and the J gene end by 6 bases; junction bases not matched to a gene: 5. The CDR3 has 15 residues. Germline CDR1 is ENHRY and CDR2 is SYGVKD. The CDR3: CAISDNRDRAGELFF. CDR3 sequence (DNA): TGTGCCATCAGTGACAACCGGGACAGGGCCGGGGAGCTGTTTTTT.